This TCR beta chain was retrieved from a study of CD8 T cell repertoires and HIV-1 epitope variants. Germline assignment: CDR1 SGHAT and CDR2 FQDESV (reference sequence). CDR3 length equals 14 residues. V was clipped by 5 bases and J by 0 bases, with 8 bases between them. A remark on this clone: Its antigen is still unknown.

The data were produced by immunoSEQ multiplex PCR, yet TCRdb's version contains in-frame clones alone and is incomplete. The sample records a few thousand clones, approximately 65% being singletons. What was sequenced was cultured CD8+ T cells derived from PBMCs. This TCR was sampled from a male donor with HIV. The genes are TRBV11-1 and TRBJ1-5; no reliable D call. In DNA, the CDR3 is TGTGCCAGCAGCCCGAGCTATAGCAATCAGCCCCAGCATTTT. Residues: CASSPSYSNQPQHF.